The rows below give T cell receptor beta chains drawn from one sample of a study of identical twins. Via MiXCR, TCRdb re-called the 5' RACE reads, giving one row per CDR3 protein. The sample carries 640,000 or so distinct CDR3 sequences, 5.5% to 6.5% recorded once. Sequenced input: naive T cells sorted from blood. These receptors all stem from a man between 18 and 35 years old in good health. The CDR3 runs from the conserved cysteine through the conserved F or W. A D gene is named only where the DNA matches it firmly. The size field is filled for only some rows; it gives once, few, many or a size class.

cdr3_nt cdr3_aa v_call d_call j_call clone_size
TGTGCCAGCAGTGACCGGGACAGGGGGATCGAGCAGTACTTC CASSDRDRGIEQYF TRBV28 TRBD1 TRBJ2-7 -
TGTGCCAGCACCCCGGGACAGGGGAACACTGAAGCTTTCTTT CASTPGQGNTEAFF TRBV28 TRBD1 TRBJ1-1 many
TGCAGTGCACGGGACAGGGTCTCCTACGAGCAGTACTTC CSARDRVSYEQYF TRBV20-1 TRBD1 TRBJ2-7 many
TGCAGCGTTGTGAGGGGAAAGGCCGGGGAGCTGTTTTTT CSVVRGKAGELFF TRBV29-1 - TRBJ2-2 many
TGTGCCAGCAGTTACTTGGAGGATAACACCGGGGAGCTGTTTTTT CASSYLEDNTGELFF TRBV6-5 - TRBJ2-2 -
TGTGCCAGCAGCGAAGCTTTAGCGGCCCTCTACAATGAGCAGTTCTTC CASSEALAALYNEQFF TRBV4-2 - TRBJ2-1 many
TGCAGCGCTGGCAGGGCCCAAGAGACCCAGTACTTC CSAGRAQETQYF TRBV29-1 - TRBJ2-5 many
TGTGCCAGCAGCTTGTGGGGAGGCCCGAACACCGGGGAGCTGTTTTTT CASSLWGGPNTGELFF TRBV5-4 - TRBJ2-2 many
TGTGCCATCAGTGGGACAGAGTACGGCTACACCTTC CAISGTEYGYTF TRBV10-3 - TRBJ1-2 many
TGCAGCGCAACAATAAGCGGTTTTGAGCAGTTCTTC CSATISGFEQFF TRBV29-1 - TRBJ2-1 many
TGTGCCAGCAGTGAAGCGCAGGGTACCGAGCAGTACTTC CASSEAQGTEQYF TRBV2 - TRBJ2-7 -
TGTGCCAGCAGCTTAGAATATTTGGGCGTTTGGTTCTTC CASSLEYLGVWFF TRBV7-9 - TRBJ2-1 many
TGTGCCAGCAGTTTATCTGACCGTCTCGATGAGCAGTTCTTC CASSLSDRLDEQFF TRBV12-3/TRBV12-4 - TRBJ2-1 many
TGCGCCAGCAGCCCGACTAGCGGGAGAGAGATGGCAGAGACCCAGTACTTC CASSPTSGREMAETQYF TRBV5-1 TRBD2 TRBJ2-5 many
TGCGCCAGCAGCTTGGCAAACTACCAAGAGACCCAGTACTTC CASSLANYQETQYF TRBV5-1 - TRBJ2-5 few
TGTGCCAGCAGCCAAGAGTGGCGGGAAGAGACCCAGTACTTC CASSQEWREETQYF TRBV4-2 - TRBJ2-5 few
TGCGCCAGCAGCTTGGCAAGTACGGGACGCGAGCAGTTCTTC CASSLASTGREQFF TRBV5-1 - TRBJ2-1 -
TGTGCCAGCAGTCCGCGGGGGCCAACCCATCAGCCCCAGCATTTT CASSPRGPTHQPQHF TRBV6-2/TRBV6-3 - TRBJ1-5 -
TGTGCCATTAACCCGGGACCCTCCGACGATGAGCAGTTCTTC CAINPGPSDDEQFF TRBV10-3 - TRBJ2-1 many
TGTGCCAGCAGCCTTCAGGCAACGGGGGGCGCCTACAATGAGCAGTTCTTC CASSLQATGGAYNEQFF TRBV7-6 - TRBJ2-1 -
TGTGCCAGCAGCCACGGCGGGACGGCTAATGAAAAACTGTTTTTT CASSHGGTANEKLFF TRBV3-1 - TRBJ1-4 -
TGTGCCAGCAATCGAGCGCCCTACAATGAGCAGTTCTTC CASNRAPYNEQFF TRBV2 - TRBJ2-1 many
TGTGCCAGCTCGAATAGGGTGGGGACCTACGAGCAGTACTTC CASSNRVGTYEQYF TRBV18 - TRBJ2-7 many
TGCGCCAGCAGCCCAAGGTGGACTAGCGGGAGTAATGAGCAGTTCTTC CASSPRWTSGSNEQFF TRBV4-3 TRBD2 TRBJ2-1 many
TGCGCCAGCAGCCCTGGGACAGGGAAAAATGAGCAGTTCTTC CASSPGTGKNEQFF TRBV5-1 TRBD1 TRBJ2-1 many
TGTGCCAGCAGTTCAGTGGGATCCCAGGATACGCAGTATTTT CASSSVGSQDTQYF TRBV27 - TRBJ2-3 few
TGCGCCAGCAGCCAAGGAGGCATCTTTGAAGCTTTCTTT CASSQGGIFEAFF TRBV5-1 - TRBJ1-1 many
TGTGCCAGCTCTGTACTAGAGGCGGAGACCCAGTACTTC CASSVLEAETQYF TRBV18 - TRBJ2-5 few
TGCGCCAGCAGCCAAATTTTGACTGGGTCACCCCTCCACTTT CASSQILTGSPLHF TRBV4-3 - TRBJ1-6 many
TGTGCCAGCAGCTTAGGCCCCGAGAGGGTACAGTTCTTC CASSLGPERVQFF TRBV7-8 - TRBJ2-1 few
TGTGCCAGCAGTGTGCGACTGGGGGTGGATACGCAGTATTTT CASSVRLGVDTQYF TRBV6-1 - TRBJ2-3 -
TGTGCCAGCAGGCGGCAGGGCACAGATACGCAGTATTTT CASRRQGTDTQYF TRBV12-3/TRBV12-4 - TRBJ2-3 many
TGTGCCACTGATGAGGGAGGCGGTACGCAGTATTTT CATDEGGGTQYF TRBV6-2/TRBV6-3 - TRBJ2-3 -
TGCGCCAGCAGCCAACACGGGCCGCTAGGGGAGACCCAGTACTTC CASSQHGPLGETQYF TRBV4-1 - TRBJ2-5 -
TGTGCCAGCAGCCAAGCTCCCGGACTAGCTCCCACAGATACGCAGTATTTT CASSQAPGLAPTDTQYF TRBV4-2 TRBD2 TRBJ2-3 few
TGTGCCAGCAGTTACTCGACGGGGACCTATGGCTACACCTTC CASSYSTGTYGYTF TRBV6-5 - TRBJ1-2 -
TGTGCCAGCAGTTACTCAGGCCCCCTGGAGCAGTACTTC CASSYSGPLEQYF TRBV6-2/TRBV6-3 - TRBJ2-7 many
TGCAGCGCCAGGGAAGGGGGCGGGAACACTGAAGCTTTCTTT CSAREGGGNTEAFF TRBV29-1 TRBD1 TRBJ1-1 many
TGCAGTGCTCCCGGGACGGGAAAAGGTGCCTACGAGCAGTACTTC CSAPGTGKGAYEQYF TRBV20-1 - TRBJ2-7 many
TGCAGTGCTATTTCTAGCGGACCTAATGAGCAGTTCTTC CSAISSGPNEQFF TRBV20-1 TRBD2 TRBJ2-1 many
TGTGCCAGCAGTGGGTTAGGGACGGGTAATGAAAAACTGTTTTTT CASSGLGTGNEKLFF TRBV6-1 - TRBJ1-4 -
TGTGCCAGTCGTGGGGGGTTGCTAGCAACAGCAGATACGCAGTATTTT CASRGGLLATADTQYF TRBV12-3/TRBV12-4 - TRBJ2-3 many
TGTGCCAGTAGTATACCCGACGGGAACACTGAAGCTTTCTTT CASSIPDGNTEAFF TRBV19 - TRBJ1-1 -
TGCGCCAGCAGCCAAGATTCGTCCAGGGGGCGCGGGAACACTGAAGCTTTCTTT CASSQDSSRGRGNTEAFF TRBV4-1 TRBD1 TRBJ1-1 few
TGTGCCAGCAGCACCGCCCATGTTAGGACAGGACTCTACGAGCAGTACTTC CASSTAHVRTGLYEQYF TRBV7-2 TRBD1 TRBJ2-7 many
TGTGCCAGCAGCTTAACCCAGACTAGCGGGAGAGGAGATACGCAGTATTTT CASSLTQTSGRGDTQYF TRBV7-8 TRBD2 TRBJ2-3 many
TGTGCCAGCTCCGGGACCTACATTCGGAATGAGCAGTTCTTC CASSGTYIRNEQFF TRBV2 - TRBJ2-1 -
TGTGCCAGCAGTCCCGGGTACTTTGCAGATACGCAGTATTTT CASSPGYFADTQYF TRBV12-3/TRBV12-4 - TRBJ2-3 many
TGCAGCGTTGCTGGGACTAGCGGGAGCGGGATCACCGGGGAGCTGTTTTTT CSVAGTSGSGITGELFF TRBV29-1 TRBD2 TRBJ2-2 many